A single sample is the source of the 11 T cell receptor beta chains below, sequenced in a study of regulatory T cells in long-lasting Graves disease. Time point specified: newly diagnosed GD, antithyroid drugs for less than 3 months. There was RNA extracted from PBMCs, and the TCR library was made from it. TCR beta libraries were built with iRepertoire HTBI primers and Arm-PCR of CDR3 regions. TCRdb re-derived calls from the multiplex PCR reads in MiXCR, one entry per CDR3 protein. The sample contains over 350,000 distinct CDR3 sequences, approximately 16% of which appear only once. This sample also appeared in a second study, on T cells in Graves' hyperthyroidism and ophthalmopathy.

The sequenced sample was peripheral blood mononuclear cells (PBMCs), obtained at new diagnosis, from a patient treated with antithyroid drugs. These receptors all stem from a woman in her 40s with Graves disease.

This clonotype occurred a few times. The rearrangement links TRBV6-5 to TRBJ2-2; D might be TRBD1 or TRBD2, each matching 5 bases. Trimming cost V 0 bases and J 6 bases, with 11 bases left between them. Germline CDR1 is MNHEY and CDR2 is SVGAGI. The length of the CDR3 is 15 residues. CDR3 nucleotides: TGTGCCAGCAGTTACTCGACAGCGGCCCCCGGGGAGCTGTTTTTT. Protein: CASSYSTAAPGELFF.

The chain couples TRBV29-1 to TRBJ2-5, with D perhaps TRBD1 or TRBD2 (5 bases each). This CDR3 contains 15 residues. The V end lost 4 bases, the J end lost 0 bases, and 15 bases lay between the germline ends. Germline lookup yields CDR1 SQVTM and CDR2 ANQGSEA. CDR3 region: CSVVGVARDQETQYF. As DNA, the CDR3 is TGCAGCGTTGTAGGGGTCGCGAGGGACCAAGAGACCCAGTACTTC.

This clonotype was found many times. V usage is TRBV6-2 or TRBV6-3 and J usage is TRBJ2-7; the D is unclear. CDR1 and CDR2 (germline): MNHEY, SVGEGT. The CDR3 sequence is 14 residues long. V was trimmed by 5 bases and J by 0 bases, leaving 11 bases between them. The CDR3 spells CASSEFQVSYEQYF. CDR3 DNA: TGTGCCAGCAGTGAATTCCAGGTCTCCTACGAGCAGTACTTC.

This clonotype came up many times. The rearrangement uses TRBV11-2 and TRBJ2-7; possible D gene TRBD2, 6 bases. V gave up 7 bases and J gave up 1 base, with 14 bases separating them. The CDR3 contains 14 residues. Germline CDR1 and CDR2: SGHAT and FQNNGV. This CDR3 is CASKGGSGSYEQYF. CDR3 sequence (DNA): TGTGCCAGCAAAGGAGGGAGTGGTTCCTACGAGCAGTACTTC.

This clonotype was seen only a few times. V gene TRBV20-1 combines with J gene TRBJ2-3, with 10 bases fitting TRBD1. The V and J ends lost 5 bases and 0 bases, in that order; junction bases with no gene match: 17. Germline V gene sequence: CDR1 DFQATT, CDR2 SNEGSKA (reference sequence). The CDR3 is 19 residues long. The CDR3, as DNA: TGCAGTGCTTCTGGCCCCGACAGGGGGCGATACTCTAGCACAGATACGCAGTATTTT. Translated, it gives CSASGPDRGRYSSTDTQYF.

This clonotype was detected a few times. The rearrangement links TRBV30 to TRBJ1-4, with TRBD1 matching over 11 bases. V lost 0 bases, J lost 8 bases, and 5 bases stayed unmatched. The CDR3 length is 15 residues. From germline, CDR1 is GTSNPN and CDR2 SVGIG (reference sequence). CDR3 sequence (DNA): TGTGCCTGGAGTGTACAATGGACAGGGGGCGAAAAACTGTTTTTT. It translates to CAWSVQWTGGEKLFF.

The chain recombines TRBV19 with TRBJ2-1; D not resolved. The V gene's germline CDR1 is LNHDA and CDR2 SQIVND (reference sequence). The V gene lost 0 bases and the J gene lost 4 bases, with 16 bases spanning the gap. CDR3 length: 17 amino acids. The CDR3 protein is CASSIEARLYLYNEQFF. The CDR3 bases are TGTGCCAGTAGTATAGAGGCTCGACTTTACCTTTACAATGAGCAGTTCTTC.

This clonotype was seen at least ten times. The chain has TRBV15 and TRBJ2-1, with D perhaps being TRBD1 or TRBD2 (5 bases each). From germline, CDR1 is LNHNV and CDR2 YYDKDF (reference sequence). V shed 2 bases and J shed 8 bases, with 13 bases lying between them. The CDR3 contains 14 residues. The chain's CDR3 is CATSRPLRGDEQFF. As DNA, the CDR3 is TGTGCCACCAGCAGACCACTAAGGGGAGATGAGCAGTTCTTC.

As concerns this clonotype: One base separates it from a far larger clone, so it is likely a read error. The V call is TRBV24-1, the J call TRBJ2-2; TRBD2 aligns across 8 bases. This CDR3 contains 15 residues. Germline CDR1 and CDR2: KGHDR and SFDVKD. J was trimmed by 1 base and V by 4 bases; bases with no gene match: 1. The CDR3 here is CATSEGLENTGELFF. The DNA for the CDR3 is TGTGCCACCAGTGAGGGACTAGAGAACACCGGGGAGCTGTTTTTT.

The CDR3 reads CASSHESRDIYGYTF. Written as DNA, the CDR3 is TGTGCCAGCAGCCACGAGTCCCGGGACATCTATGGCTACACCTTC. The chain combines TRBV3-1 with TRBJ1-2; tentative D call: TRBD1 (6 bases). This CDR3 is built from 15 residues. V dropped 3 bases and J dropped 4 bases, with 15 bases sitting between them. Germline V lookup: CDR1 LGHDT, CDR2 YNNKEL (reference sequence).

This clonotype showed up many times. This sequence joins TRBV14 and TRBJ2-5, with D maybe TRBD2 (5 bases). The CDR3 is 13 amino acids. Per the germline V gene, CDR1 is SGHDN and CDR2 is FVKESK. V dropped 4 bases and J dropped 2 bases, with 8 bases sitting between them. CDR3 sequence reads: CASSRGRQETQYF. The CDR3 bases are TGTGCCAGCAGCCGAGGGCGGCAAGAGACCCAGTACTTC.